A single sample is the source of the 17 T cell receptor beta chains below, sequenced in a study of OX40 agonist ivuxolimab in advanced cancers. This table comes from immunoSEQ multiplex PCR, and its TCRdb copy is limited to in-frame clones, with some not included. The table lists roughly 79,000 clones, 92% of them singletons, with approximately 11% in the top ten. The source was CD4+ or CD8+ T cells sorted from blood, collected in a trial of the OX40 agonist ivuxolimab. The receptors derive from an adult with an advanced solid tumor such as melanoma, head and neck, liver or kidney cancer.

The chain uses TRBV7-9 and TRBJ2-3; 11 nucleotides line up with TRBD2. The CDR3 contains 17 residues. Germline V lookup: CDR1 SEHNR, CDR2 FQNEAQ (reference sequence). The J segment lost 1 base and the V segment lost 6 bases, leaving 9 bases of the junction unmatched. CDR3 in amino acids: CASSPKGLAGRTDTQYF. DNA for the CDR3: TGTGCCAGCAGTCCCAAAGGACTAGCGGGCCGCACAGATACGCAGTATTTT.

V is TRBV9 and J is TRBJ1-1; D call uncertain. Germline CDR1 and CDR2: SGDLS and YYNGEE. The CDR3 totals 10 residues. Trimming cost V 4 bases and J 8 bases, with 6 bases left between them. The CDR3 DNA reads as TGTGCCAGCAGCTCTAACGAAGCTTTCTTT. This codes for CASSSNEAFF.

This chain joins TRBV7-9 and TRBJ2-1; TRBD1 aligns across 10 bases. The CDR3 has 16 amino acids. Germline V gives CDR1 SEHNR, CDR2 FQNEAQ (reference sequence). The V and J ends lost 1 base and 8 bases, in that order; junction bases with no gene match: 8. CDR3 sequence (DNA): TGTGCCAGCAGCTTAGTGATGGGACAGGGGTGGGATGAGCAGTTCTTC. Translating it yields CASSLVMGQGWDEQFF.

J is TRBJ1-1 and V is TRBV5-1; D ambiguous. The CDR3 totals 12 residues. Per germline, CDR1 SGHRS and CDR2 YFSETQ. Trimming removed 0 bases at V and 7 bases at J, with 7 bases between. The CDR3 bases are TGCGCCAGCAGCTTGGATGGCAGTGAAGCTTTCTTT. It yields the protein CASSLDGSEAFF.

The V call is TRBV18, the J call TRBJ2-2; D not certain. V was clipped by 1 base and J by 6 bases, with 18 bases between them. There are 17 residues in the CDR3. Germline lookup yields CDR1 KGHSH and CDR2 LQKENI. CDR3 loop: CASSPLPLRMGSGELFF. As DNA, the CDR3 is TGTGCCAGCTCACCACTCCCTTTGAGAATGGGTTCCGGGGAGCTGTTTTTT.

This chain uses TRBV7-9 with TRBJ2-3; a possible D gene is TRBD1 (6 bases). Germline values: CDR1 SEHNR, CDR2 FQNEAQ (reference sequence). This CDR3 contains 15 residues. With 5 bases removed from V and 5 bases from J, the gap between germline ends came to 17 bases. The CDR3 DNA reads TGTGCCAGCAGCACCCGGGACAAGTCACGAGATACGCAGTATTTT. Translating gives CASSTRDKSRDTQYF.

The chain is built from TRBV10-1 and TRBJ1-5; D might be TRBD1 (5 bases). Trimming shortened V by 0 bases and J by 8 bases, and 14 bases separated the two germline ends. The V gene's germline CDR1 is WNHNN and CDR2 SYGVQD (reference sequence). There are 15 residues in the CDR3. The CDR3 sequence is CASSESGRIEEPQHF. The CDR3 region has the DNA TGCGCCAGCAGTGAGTCGGGACGGATCGAGGAGCCCCAGCATTTT.

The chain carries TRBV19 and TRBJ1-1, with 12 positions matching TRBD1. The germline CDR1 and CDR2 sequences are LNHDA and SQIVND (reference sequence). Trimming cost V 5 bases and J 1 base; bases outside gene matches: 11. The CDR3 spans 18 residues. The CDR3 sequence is CASSVPGQGALGNTEAFF. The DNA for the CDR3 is TGTGCCAGTAGTGTCCCGGGACAGGGGGCGTTGGGGAACACTGAAGCTTTCTTT.

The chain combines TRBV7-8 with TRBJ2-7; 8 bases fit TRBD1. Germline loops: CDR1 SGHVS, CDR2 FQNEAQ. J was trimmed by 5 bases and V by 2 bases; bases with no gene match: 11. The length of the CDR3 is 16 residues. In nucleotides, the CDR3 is TGTGCCAGCAGCTTATTCGTACAGGGGGAGGCGGACGAGCAGTACTTC. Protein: CASSLFVQGEADEQYF.

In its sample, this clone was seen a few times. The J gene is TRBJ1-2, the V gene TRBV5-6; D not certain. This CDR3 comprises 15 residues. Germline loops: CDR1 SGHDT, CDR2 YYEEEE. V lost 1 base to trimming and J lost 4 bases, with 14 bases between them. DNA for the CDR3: TGTGCCAGCAGCTTGATGATGGTAACGCTCTATGGCTACACCTTC. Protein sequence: CASSLMMVTLYGYTF.

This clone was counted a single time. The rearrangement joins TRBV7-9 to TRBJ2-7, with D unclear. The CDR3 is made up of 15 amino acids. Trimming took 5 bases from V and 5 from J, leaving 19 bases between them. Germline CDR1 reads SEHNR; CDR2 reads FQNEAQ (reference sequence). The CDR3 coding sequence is TGTGCCAGCAGCGGCGACACCCCAAACCCCAACGAGCAGTACTTC. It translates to CASSGDTPNPNEQYF.

The CDR3 DNA reads as TGTGCCAGCAGCCGCCACGTCAGTAGCTATGGCTACACCTTC. Translated: CASSRHVSSYGYTF. This chain joins TRBV7-9 and TRBJ1-2, with D hard to call. The CDR3 runs 14 residues. CDR1 and CDR2 (germline): SEHNR, FQNEAQ (reference sequence). Between the trimmed V and J ends, which lost 5 bases and 4 bases, there was a span of 14 bases.

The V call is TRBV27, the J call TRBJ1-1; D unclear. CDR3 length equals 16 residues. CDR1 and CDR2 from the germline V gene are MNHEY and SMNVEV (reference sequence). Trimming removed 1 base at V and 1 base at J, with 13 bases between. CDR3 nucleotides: TGTGCCAGCAGTTTATTTCAGGATCGCTGGAACACTGAAGCTTTCTTT. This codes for CASSLFQDRWNTEAFF.

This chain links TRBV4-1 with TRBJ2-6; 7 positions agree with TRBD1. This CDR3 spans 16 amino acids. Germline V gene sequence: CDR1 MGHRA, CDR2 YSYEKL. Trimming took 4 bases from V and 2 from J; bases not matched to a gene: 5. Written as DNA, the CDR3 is TGCGCCAGCAGCCGAACAGGGGAAGCTGGGGCCAACGTCCTGACTTTC. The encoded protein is CASSRTGEAGANVLTF.

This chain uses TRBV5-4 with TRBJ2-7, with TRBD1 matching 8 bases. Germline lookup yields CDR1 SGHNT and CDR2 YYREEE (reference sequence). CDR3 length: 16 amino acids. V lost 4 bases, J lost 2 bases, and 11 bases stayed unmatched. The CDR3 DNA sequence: TGTGCCAGCAGCCCCCAACTACAGGGGGACCCCTACGAGCAGTACTTC. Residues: CASSPQLQGDPYEQYF.

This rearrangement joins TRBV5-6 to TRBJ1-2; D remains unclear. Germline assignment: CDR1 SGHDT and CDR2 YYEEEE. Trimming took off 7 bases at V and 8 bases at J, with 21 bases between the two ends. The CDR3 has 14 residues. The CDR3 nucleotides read TGTGCCAGCGCGGCGGGTCTGACCCTAGGGGGCTACACCTTC. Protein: CASAAGLTLGGYTF.

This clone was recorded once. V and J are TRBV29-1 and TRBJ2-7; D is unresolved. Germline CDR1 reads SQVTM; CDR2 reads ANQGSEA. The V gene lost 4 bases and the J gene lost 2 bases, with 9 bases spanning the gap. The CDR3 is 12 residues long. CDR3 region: CSVVKGTYEQYF. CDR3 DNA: TGCAGCGTTGTTAAAGGGACCTACGAGCAGTACTTC.